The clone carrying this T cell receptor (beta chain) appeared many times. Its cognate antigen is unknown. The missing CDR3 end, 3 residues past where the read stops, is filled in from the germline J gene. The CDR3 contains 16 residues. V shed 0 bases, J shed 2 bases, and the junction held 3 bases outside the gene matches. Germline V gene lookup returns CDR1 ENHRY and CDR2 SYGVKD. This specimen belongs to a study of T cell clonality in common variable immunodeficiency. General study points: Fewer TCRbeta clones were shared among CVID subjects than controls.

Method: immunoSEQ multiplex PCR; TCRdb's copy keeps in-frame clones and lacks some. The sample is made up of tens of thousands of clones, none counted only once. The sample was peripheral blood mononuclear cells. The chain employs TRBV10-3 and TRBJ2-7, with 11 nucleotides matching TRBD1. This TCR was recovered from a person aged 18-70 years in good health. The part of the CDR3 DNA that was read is TGTGCCATCAGTGAGTCGGGGACAGGGGGGACCTACGAG. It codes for CAISESGTGGTYE. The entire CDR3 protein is CAISESGTGGTYEQYF.